This TCR beta chain was profiled in a study of Tregs in tolerant kidney transplant recipients. Whole-study results and caveats: Expanding Tregs on activated donor B cells appeared to best identify donor-specific TCRbeta clones.

V lost 1 base, J lost 1 base, and 14 bases lay in between. Germline CDR1 SGHDT, CDR2 YYEEEE. The CDR3 totals 16 residues. Here immunoSEQ multiplex PCR was the method, and the copy in TCRdb shows in-frame clones only, minus some. The profile shows around 230,000 clones, approximately 84% of them singletons. Comment on this clone: Its antigen is currently unknown.

Thawed PBMCs were FACS-sorted into unstimulated CD4+CD25+CD127- regulatory T cells, CD4+CD25- non-regulatory cells, CD4 and CD8 cells. This chain connects TRBV5-6 to TRBJ1-1; D is unclear. This clonotype was sampled from a human donor in good health. The sequencing sample was made of CD4+ T cells from blood. The CDR3 loop is CASSLRWGWGNTEAFF. The DNA for the CDR3 is TGTGCCAGCAGCTTGAGGTGGGGATGGGGGAACACTGAAGCTTTCTTT.